This TCR beta chain stems from a study of T cells in Graves' hyperthyroidism and ophthalmopathy. Study outcomes and limitations: Stable hyperthyroidism and ophthalmopathy were separated using 13 V-J signatures.

This CDR3 is 11 amino acids long. In germline, CDR1 is SQVTM, CDR2 ANQGSEA. Between the trimmed V and J ends, which lost 4 bases and 9 bases, there was a span of 7 bases. Turning to this clonotype: Its target is not known.

TCR beta CDR3 regions were amplified from RNA transcripts. HTBI primers were used for first-round RT-PCR of the TCR CDR3. TCRdb reprocessed the multiplex PCR reads with MiXCR, giving one entry per CDR3 protein. Counted here are 800,000 or so distinct CDR3 sequences, 38% occurring once; the ten biggest clones make up about 8.9%. The chain joins TRBV29-1 to TRBJ2-6; D is uncertain. Source material: blood. The clonotype comes from a man aged 18-30 years with Graves' hyperthyroidism. Written as DNA, the CDR3 is TGCAGCGTTGCCGGGTTCAACGTCCTGACTTTC. Its protein is CSVAGFNVLTF.